The TCR beta chain under discussion was sequenced for a study of cytomegalovirus exposure and HLA in healthy donors. After removal of 1 base from V and 2 bases from J, the junction contained 4 bases not matched to a gene. Germline-derived CDR1 and CDR2 are GTSNPN and SVGIG (reference sequence). This CDR3 has 15 residues. The PCR was carried out with 60 Vbeta primers and 13 Jbeta primers. Profiling relied on immunoSEQ multiplex PCR, and the TCRdb table lists in-frame clones only, not all of them. The profile shows around 130,000 clones, about 76% of them singletons. This TCR came from a woman aged 35 to 49 in good health and CMV-seronegative. The specimen sequenced was PBMCs. This chain connects TRBV30 to TRBJ1-5; 8 bases align to TRBD1. The CDR3 DNA is TGTGCCTGGAGTGGGTCAGGGGGCGGCAATCAGCCCCAGCATTTT. This gives the protein CAWSGSGGGNQPQHF.